This is a list of T cell receptor beta chains from one sample in a study of blood T cells in healthy people across ages. TCRdb re-called the 5' RACE reads through MiXCR, storing one row per CDR3 protein. Of about 1.4 million distinct CDR3 sequences in the sample, approximately 60% were seen once. The sequencing sample was made of blood. Receptors originate from a man aged 18 to 30 in good health. The CDR3 runs from the conserved cysteine through the conserved F or W. D genes are given only for firm matches. Clone size is given for some rows only: seen once, a few or many times, or a class if the clone is expanded.

abundance	v_gene	d_gene	j_gene	CDR3aa	CDR3nt
once	TRBV3-1	-	TRBJ2-3	CASSQERVGDTQYF	TGTGCCAGCAGCCAAGAGCGTGTGGGCGATACGCAGTATTTT
few	TRBV29-1	TRBD1	TRBJ2-7	CSVSRGLTSYEQYF	TGCAGCGTGAGTAGGGGGCTTACCTCCTACGAGCAGTACTTC
many	TRBV4-1	TRBD2	TRBJ2-1	CASSQSLAGHNEQFF	TGCGCCAGCAGCCAAAGCCTAGCGGGGCATAATGAGCAGTTCTTC
once	TRBV20-1	-	TRBJ2-1	CSARDGRRAPYNEQFF	TGCAGTGCTAGAGATGGTAGGCGGGCCCCCTACAATGAGCAGTTCTTC
-	TRBV6-5	-	TRBJ2-4	CASSYSPPRTGLWGEQYF	TGTGCCAGCAGTTACTCTCCACCCCGGACGGGTCTTTGGGGTGAGCAGTACTTC
many	TRBV20-1	TRBD2	TRBJ2-7	CSARPPTAGDYEQYF	TGCAGTGCTAGGCCTCCTACAGCGGGGGACTACGAGCAGTACTTC
few	TRBV6-5	TRBD1	TRBJ2-7	CASSSDGQGANEQYF	TGTGCCAGCAGTTCGGATGGACAGGGGGCGAACGAGCAGTACTTC
-	TRBV6-1	TRBD1	TRBJ1-2	CASSRTGGTLNYGYTF	TGTGCCAGCAGCCGGACAGGGGGCACCCTTAACTATGGCTACACCTTC
-	TRBV20-1	-	TRBJ2-5	CSATFAALRQETQYF	TGCAGTGCCACGTTCGCGGCCTTGAGGCAAGAGACCCAGTACTTC
-	TRBV20-1	-	TRBJ2-3	CSARRDPSTDTQYF	TGCAGTGCTCGCCGGGACCCCAGCACAGATACGCAGTATTTT
few	TRBV3-1	TRBD1	TRBJ2-1	CASSQPTGIHEQFF	TGTGCCAGCAGCCAGCCGACAGGGATCCATGAGCAGTTCTTC
-	TRBV7-2	-	TRBJ1-6	CASSLGRKGPLHF	TGTGCCAGCAGCTTAGGCAGAAAGGGCCCCCTCCACTTT
many	TRBV20-1	TRBD1	TRBJ2-5	CSARGTALDDRGERETQYF	TGCAGTGCTAGAGGAACAGCGCTAGATGACAGGGGGGAGCGAGAGACCCAGTACTTC
few	TRBV25-1	-	TRBJ1-1	CASRRGYTEAFF	TGTGCCAGCCGCAGGGGTTACACTGAAGCTTTCTTT
-	TRBV6-5	-	TRBJ2-1	CASSPGGHFTYNEQFF	TGTGCCAGCAGTCCTGGGGGCCATTTCACCTACAATGAGCAGTTCTTC
few	TRBV20-1	TRBD2	TRBJ2-7	CSARPISGAGVYEQYF	TGCAGTGCCAGGCCTATAAGCGGGGCCGGGGTCTACGAGCAGTACTTC
-	TRBV29-1	-	TRBJ2-3	CSVQLVGSDTQYF	TGCAGCGTTCAGTTAGTGGGATCGGATACGCAGTATTTT
-	TRBV2	-	TRBJ1-1	CASMAGLNTEAFF	TGTGCCAGCATGGCGGGGCTGAACACTGAAGCTTTCTTT
few	TRBV9	-	TRBJ2-7	CASSVGVGEQYF	TGTGCCAGCAGCGTAGGAGTCGGCGAGCAGTACTTC
few	TRBV4-2	-	TRBJ1-6	CASSPLDRGYNSPLHF	TGTGCCAGCAGCCCCCTGGACAGAGGATATAATTCACCCCTCCACTTT
few	TRBV4-1	TRBD2	TRBJ2-5	CASSQEGTSGNLQETQYF	TGCGCCAGCAGCCAAGAAGGGACTAGCGGAAATCTCCAAGAGACCCAGTACTTC
-	TRBV5-1	-	TRBJ1-2	CASSLARGFRGYTF	TGCGCCAGCAGCTTGGCCCGCGGTTTCAGGGGCTACACCTTC
-	TRBV4-1	TRBD1	TRBJ2-1	CASSQDGGQGMYEQFF	TGCGCCAGCAGCCAAGATGGGGGACAGGGAATGTATGAGCAGTTCTTC
-	TRBV2	-	TRBJ1-2	CASSEGNTGAYGYTF	TGTGCCAGCAGTGAAGGAAACACGGGGGCCTATGGCTACACCTTC
-	TRBV27	TRBD1	TRBJ1-2	CASSQPRQGNYGYTF	TGTGCCAGCAGCCAACCTCGACAGGGGAACTATGGCTACACCTTC
-	TRBV2	TRBD1	TRBJ1-2	CASTMTGLGPPTNYGYTF	TGTGCCAGCACCATGACAGGGTTAGGGCCCCCAACTAACTATGGCTACACCTTC
-	TRBV12-3/TRBV12-4	-	TRBJ2-7	CASRRGTNLYEQYF	TGTGCCAGCAGGAGGGGGACAAACCTCTACGAGCAGTACTTC
-	TRBV20-1	-	TRBJ2-3	CSAIRTVSTDTQYF	TGCAGTGCTATCCGGACAGTCAGCACAGATACGCAGTATTTT
-	TRBV29-1	TRBD2	TRBJ2-5	CSVEWGGRGETQYF	TGCAGCGTTGAGTGGGGGGGTCGAGGAGAGACCCAGTACTTC
few	TRBV7-2	-	TRBJ2-7	CASSLGGTGLPYEQYF	TGTGCCAGCAGCTTAGGGGGGACTGGACTCCCCTACGAGCAGTACTTC
-	TRBV7-2	-	TRBJ2-1	CASSLSLGGGREQFF	TGTGCCAGCAGCTTATCCTTGGGAGGTGGCCGGGAGCAGTTCTTC
-	TRBV2	TRBD1	TRBJ2-7	CASSPPGGDSLYEQYF	TGTGCCAGCAGTCCCCCCGGTGGGGACAGCCTCTACGAGCAGTACTTC
-	TRBV6-6	-	TRBJ1-6	CASSYSPGAGGSPLHF	TGTGCCAGCAGTTACTCTCCTGGGGCAGGTGGTTCACCCCTCCACTTT